This T cell receptor (beta chain) is drawn from a study of radiation and T cells in renal cell carcinoma. Study-level findings and limits: Without pretreatment biopsies, baseline tumor clonotype presence was undetermined. From baseline, blood top tumor clonotypes peaked at 2 weeks post-radiation.

Data came from immunoSEQ multiplex PCR; TCRdb stores just in-frame clones and leaves some out. The profile shows about 130,000 clones, about 88% of them singletons. The time point here: baseline pretreatment blood. Noted treatment: 15 Gy SBRT to primary tumor, nephrectomy 4 weeks later. The tumor was a clear cell renal cell carcinoma. J lost 3 bases, V lost 5 bases, and 6 bases had no gene match. The germline gives CDR1 MNHNY, CDR2 SVGAGI (reference sequence). The CDR3 runs 15 residues. A note on this clone: No antigen is known for it.

This clonotype was sampled from a woman aged 45-65 years with renal cell carcinoma. Sequencing used blood, obtained from a patient whose treatment included radiotherapy and nephrectomy. The V call is TRBV6-6, the J call TRBJ1-1, with 10 bases that match TRBD1. CDR3 in DNA: TGTGCCAGCAGTGACCCTGGGACAGGGGACACTGAAGCTTTCTTT. Amino acid sequence: CASSDPGTGDTEAFF.